Sequencing of this T cell receptor (beta chain) was carried out in a study of regulatory T cells in long-lasting Graves disease (dated by TCRdb to the early 2020s). Some background on the complete study: Antithyroid drugs had been taken for less than 3 months by newly diagnosed Graves' disease patients. Patients with persistent Graves' disease were compared with patients with newly diagnosed Graves' disease using TCR sequencing and RNA sequencing of peripheral blood. The study was conducted in China and was registered as a clinical trial. A total of around 33 samples underwent TCR sequencing, from about 13 patients with persistent Graves' disease and approximately 20 patients with newly diagnosed Graves' disease. General findings and caveats noted by the study authors: The small sample size was acknowledged by the authors as a limitation that may reduce accuracy. Because the primary lesion, thyroid tissue, could not be accessed, the study looked at peripheral blood alone. Sequencing and analysis were restricted to the TCR beta chain. TRBV28, TRBJ1-2 and TRBJ2-5 were preferentially used in persistent disease, while TRBV20-1 and TRBJ2-1 were favored in newly diagnosed disease. Persistent patients shared more public clonotypes among themselves (around 3,000) than newly diagnosed patients did (roughly 910). Compared with newly diagnosed patients, persistent Graves' disease patients had lower TCR Shannon entropy and fewer highly expanded clones, which suggests clonal expansion.

This clonotype was detected a few times. The clone's antigen remains unknown. There are no base qualities to consult, and no much larger clone falls within one base. The library was generated by multiplex PCR. The sequencing machine was an Illumina HiSeq 4000. iRepertoire HTBI primers and Arm-PCR amplification of CDR3 regions were used to construct TCR beta libraries. Gel purification was performed on PCR products prior to sequencing. In the source study's methods: Gene usage analysis of CDR3 amino acid clonotypes relied on the 60 to 65 TRBV and over 13 TRBJ segments identified across samples. COPE and FqMerger were used to merge the filtered high-quality paired reads into contigs. Contigs were aligned with BLAST to IMGT TRBV, TRBD and TRBJ reference genes, and CDR3 was defined per IMGT. Highly expanded clones were defined as clonotypes with a frequency above 0.1%. Repertoire diversity was measured by Shannon entropy, and V-J evenness by the Gini coefficient. Public clonotypes were defined as clonotypes shared by more than one individual. TCRdb trimmed public reads at Q25 via fastp, called clones via MiXCR and kept in-frame beta chains. Every distinct CDR3 protein forms one entry, paired with its most common genes and DNA. None of the V and J calls come from the authors' own analysis; TCRdb made them. The sample profile shows around 450,000 distinct CDR3 sequences; about 15% of them were found once. In total, the top ten clones hold about 8.2% of the sample.

The time point label on this specimen signifies: newly diagnosed GD, antithyroid drugs for less than 3 months. For both TCR sequencing and RNA sequencing, RNA was extracted from PBMCs using TRIzol. Graves' disease was diagnosed according to American Thyroid Association guidelines. Recruitment of patients was carried out at an endocrinology department in Xi'an, China. Each patient gave 7.5 to 10 milliliters of peripheral blood, collected in an EDTA anticoagulant tube. Ficoll Paque Plus density gradient separation was used to isolate PBMCs, and no additional T cell sorting was done. An Agilent 2100 Bioanalyzer and agarose gel were used to assess RNA quality, and a NanoDrop 2000 was used to measure RNA concentration. CDR1 and CDR2, looked up from the germline V gene, are KGHSH and LQKENI. From the cysteine through the phenylalanine, the CDR3 covers 12 amino acids. Just the 36-base CDR3 DNA is kept, in frame starting at base 1. Trimming at the junction amounts to 1 base on V and 11 bases on J, and the germline ends lie 11 bases apart.

These same records also appear under a second study, on T cells in Graves' hyperthyroidism and ophthalmopathy. That second report states: Stable Graves' hyperthyroidism was defined as the absence of progression to ophthalmopathy over 18 months of follow-up. Hyperthyroidism patients were aged 18 to 65 years and newly diagnosed, with disease duration of less than 2 months. Any patient with an uncontrolled infection, another autoimmune disease, pregnancy or lactation was excluded. Diagnoses were based on clinical symptoms, serum thyroxine and TRAb, thyroid ultrasound and orbital computed tomography. A first-round RT-PCR of the TCR CDR3 used the HTBI primer set with the Qiagen OneStep RT-PCR kit. Most expanded thyroid clonotypes (frequency above 0.001) were also detected in blood, a finding suggesting that blood repertoires may reflect thyroid immune responses. Ophthalmopathy was separated from stable hyperthyroidism by a 13 V-J signature model, with approximately 85% sensitivity and 81% to 82% specificity obtained in cross-validation and 80%/75% obtained in testing. In validation, progression to ophthalmopathy was predicted by the model with roughly 71% sensitivity and nearly 75% specificity, a median of around 6.5 months before onset. A discovery cohort of about a hundred patients, fewer than 50 with Graves' ophthalmopathy and approximately 57 with stable Graves' hyperthyroidism, was used to find distinguishing TCR V-J signatures. Prospective prediction of ophthalmopathy was tested in an independent validation cohort consisting of 18 hyperthyroidism patients and approximately 16 patients who later progressed to ophthalmopathy. The 100 or so discovery patients were divided at random into training and test sets in a 7:3 ratio. In several Graves' hyperthyroidism patients, the study also compared T-cell repertoires from thyroid tissue with T-cell repertoires from blood. Following sampling, methimazole starting at 30 mg daily was given to hyperthyroidism patients, and high-dose intravenous methylprednisolone was given to ophthalmopathy patients. A second multiplex PCR round built the libraries, followed by size selection and purification. Paired-end sequencing of the libraries was performed with 100 bp reads on an Illumina HiSeq2000. SOAPnuke was used to process the raw data, with reads discarded if the reads contained adapters or uncalled bases, had a mean Phred below 15, or lacked an exact constant-primer or identifier match. High-quality paired reads were merged with COPE v1.2.5, and unique nucleotide sequences were defined as clonotypes. Clonotypes were aligned to IMGT TRBV, TRBD and TRBJ reference segments using MiTCR v1.1. Analysis was restricted to V-J combinations with a frequency above 0.0001, which covered over 98% of repertoires. A TCS score was defined as the ratio between F50 (clonal expansion) and ExV (chaos), using BLOSUM62-based TCRdist between CDR3 peptides within each V-J. Welch's t-statistics and random forest reduced roughly 530 V-J features to some 14, which were used in a naive Bayes classifier (R e1071). Sample size was not statistically predetermined, and blinding of investigators to group allocation was not performed. According to the paper, TCR Vbeta CDR3 sequencing was carried out on 135 peripheral blood samples, which came from more than 40 ophthalmopathy, around 75 hyperthyroidism and roughly 17 progressor patients.

Material: peripheral blood mononuclear cells (PBMCs), obtained at new diagnosis, from a patient treated with antithyroid drugs. This sequence uses TRBV18 and TRBJ1-1, with the D gene too uncertain to name. The TCR comes from a woman in her thirties or forties with Graves disease. Donor details come from another sample of the same person, matched by shared clones. The DNA reads as follows: TGTGCCAGCTCACCACGCTTAGGAGAGGCTTTCTTT. It encodes CASSPRLGEAFF.